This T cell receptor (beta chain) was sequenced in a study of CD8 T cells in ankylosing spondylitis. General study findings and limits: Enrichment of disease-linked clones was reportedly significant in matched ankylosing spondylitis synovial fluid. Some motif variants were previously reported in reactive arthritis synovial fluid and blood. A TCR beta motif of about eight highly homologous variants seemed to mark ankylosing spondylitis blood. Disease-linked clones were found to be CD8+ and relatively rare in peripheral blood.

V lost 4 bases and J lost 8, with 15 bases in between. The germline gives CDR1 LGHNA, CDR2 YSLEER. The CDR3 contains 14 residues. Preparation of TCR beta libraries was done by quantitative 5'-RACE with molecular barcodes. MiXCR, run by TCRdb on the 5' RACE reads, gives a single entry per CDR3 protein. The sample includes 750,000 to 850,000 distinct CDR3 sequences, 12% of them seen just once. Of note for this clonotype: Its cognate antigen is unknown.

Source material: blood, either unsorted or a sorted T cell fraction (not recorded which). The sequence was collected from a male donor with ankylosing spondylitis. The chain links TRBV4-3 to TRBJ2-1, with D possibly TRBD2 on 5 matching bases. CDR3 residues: CASSRGLDGDEQFF. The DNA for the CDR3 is TGCGCCAGCAGCCGCGGACTGGACGGCGATGAGCAGTTCTTC.